Listed here is a single T cell receptor beta chain. The antigen is unknown. TCRdb used MiXCR to reprocess the 5' RACE reads, holding one entry per CDR3 protein. The sample records hundreds of thousands of distinct CDR3 sequences, 21% being singletons. Germline V lookup: CDR1 ENHRY, CDR2 SYGVKD. Trimming at V came to 10 bases and at J to 0 bases, leaving 12 bases not matched to a gene. The CDR3 is 17 residues long. The entry originates in a study of identical twins. Findings and caveats of the study: Partly confounded zero-insertion analyses could result from invariant MAIT and iNKT cells. While abundant cord blood beta clonotypes carried fewer insertions, memory repertoires showed no such pattern.

The same data also contributed to another study, on T cells expressing NK-cell markers. That study adds: Sequenced donors, eight in total, included seven who were HCMV-seropositive and one who was seronegative. Where several donors were concerned, these clonotypes also led the CD3+CD56-NKG2C+ fraction.

Sequenced input: PBMCs. The gene calls are TRBV10-3 and TRBJ2-1; 10 bases are a match to TRBD2. This sequence originates from a woman under 30 in good health. The CDR3, as DNA: TGTGCCACGGTGGGGCTAGCGGGGGCTAACTCCTACAATGAGCAGTTCTTC. It yields the protein CATVGLAGANSYNEQFF.